This TCR beta chain was sequenced during a study of T cell changes during pregnancy in multiple sclerosis. This table comes from immunoSEQ multiplex PCR, and its TCRdb copy is limited to in-frame clones, with some not included. The sample includes some 37,000 clones, 85% to 95% of them seen just once. The CDR3 runs to 13 residues. V was pared by 2 bases and J by 1 base, with 6 bases between. Germline lookup yields CDR1 SGHKS and CDR2 YYEKEE (reference sequence). The sample was CD4+ T cells from peripheral blood mononuclear cells, taken after pregnancy. The rearrangement links TRBV5-5 to TRBJ1-1; D possibly corresponds to TRBD1 (6 bases). This sequence was found in a female donor in good health, enrolled as a control in a pregnancy study. The DNA of the CDR3 is TGTGCCAGCAGCTTAGGGGGGAACACTGAAGCTTTCTTT. Its translation is CASSLGGNTEAFF.